This section outlines one TCR beta chain sequence together with its context. Its target is unknown. The protocol was immunoSEQ multiplex PCR, while the TCRdb copy is restricted to in-frame clones and leaves out a portion. Of about 110,000 clones in the sample, 88% were seen once. The entry originates in a study of T cell responses to AZD1222 COVID-19 vaccine. Points from the study as a whole: Clonal diversity may have been underestimated in mostly white British donors. Receipt of two AZD1222 doses was followed by a rise in Spike-specific TCR breadth and depth. None of the repertoires were sampled until the peak T cell response had passed. Baseline seropositivity characterized only a handful of AZD1222 recipients.

The CDR3 is 18 residues long. Germline CDR1 and CDR2: LGHNA and YSLEER. Trimming cost V 0 bases and J 1 base, with 16 bases left between them. The J gene is TRBJ1-3, the V gene TRBV4-3; the D is unclear. Sample: peripheral blood, taken on day 0 of AZD1222 vaccination. This clonotype was obtained from an adult in good health. This CDR3 is CASSQDPPSVRSGNTIYF. CDR3 bases: TGCGCCAGCAGCCAAGATCCTCCCTCGGTTAGGTCTGGAAACACCATATATTTT.